One sample yielded the 19 T cell receptor beta chains listed below, sequenced in a study of CD8 T cells in ankylosing spondylitis. Notes on the study in general: What seemed typical of ankylosing spondylitis blood was a TCR beta motif built from under 10 highly homologous variants.

These receptors have no known antigen. TCRdb redid the calling of the 5' RACE reads with MiXCR, one entry per CDR3 protein. The sample has about 700,000 distinct CDR3 sequences, under 20% seen once. Sequenced: blood, either unsorted or a sorted T cell fraction (not recorded which). These receptors originate from a male donor with ankylosing spondylitis.

The chain employs TRBV4-2 and TRBJ2-5; D is perhaps TRBD2 (5 bases). Germline V gives CDR1 LGHNA, CDR2 YNFKEQ. The germline V and J ends were trimmed by 1 base and 0 bases, with 15 bases remaining between them. The CDR3 length is 17 residues. The CDR3 nucleotides are TGTGCCAGCAGCCAAGGTTTGGGCAGGAGGTACCAAGAGACCCAGTACTTC. Translation gives CASSQGLGRRYQETQYF.

The V gene is TRBV12-3 or TRBV12-4, the J gene TRBJ2-6, with D possibly being TRBD1 (6 bases). This CDR3 is 17 amino acids long. V lost 2 bases and J 0 bases, leaving 11 bases between the germline ends. The CDR3 bases are TGTGCCAGCAGTTTATGGACAGTCGTCTCTGGGGCCAACGTCCTGACTTTC. This encodes CASSLWTVVSGANVLTF.

This clonotype showed up many times. The CDR3 DNA follows: TGCGCCAGCAGACCCGGCGGGACAGGGAAATCCGAGCAGTACTTC. Its translation is CASRPGGTGKSEQYF. This rearrangement joins TRBV5-1 to TRBJ2-7, with 9 bases matching TRBD1. This CDR3 is built from 15 residues. J lost 6 bases, V lost 5 bases, and 12 bases had no gene match. Per germline, CDR1 SGHRS and CDR2 YFSETQ.

The chain joins TRBV7-9 to TRBJ2-7; D remains ambiguous. The CDR3 loop spans 15 amino acids. The germline CDR1 and CDR2 sequences are SEHNR and FQNEAQ (reference sequence). Trimming took 1 base from V and 4 from J, leaving 14 bases between them. The CDR3 here is CASSLVPATGYEQYF. As DNA, the CDR3 is TGTGCCAGCAGCTTAGTGCCGGCGACGGGTTACGAGCAGTACTTC. The entire variable domain, with the rest obtained from reference TRBV7-9 and TRBJ2-7, is as follows: DTGVSQNPRHKITKRGQNVTFRCDPISEHNRLYWYRQTLGQGPEFLTYFQNEAQLEKSRLLSDRFSAERPKGSFSTLEIQRTEQGDSAMYLCASSLVPATGYEQYFGPGTRLTVT.

V gene TRBV21-1 combines with J gene TRBJ1-3. TRBV21-1 is reported as a pseudogene. The CDR3 length is 15 residues. CDR3 amino acids: CASSKEADSGNTIYF. Written as DNA, the CDR3 is TGTGCCAGCAGCAAAGAGGCCGACTCTGGAAACACCATATATTTT.

J is TRBJ1-2 and V is TRBV6-2 or TRBV6-3; tentatively, D is TRBD1 (5 bases). V shed 0 bases and J shed 2 bases, with 13 bases lying between them. This CDR3 is 16 amino acids long. The germline gives CDR1 MNHEY, CDR2 SVGEGT. The CDR3 region is CASSYSGTQGNYGYTF. The CDR3 nucleotides are TGTGCCAGCAGTTACTCGGGGACCCAGGGAAACTATGGCTACACCTTC.

This clonotype was counted a few times. The chain uses TRBV27 and TRBJ1-2; D is unresolved. V was pared by 6 bases and J by 0 bases, with 11 bases between. CDR3 length: 14 residues. Germline V gene data show CDR1 as MNHEY and CDR2 as SMNVEV (reference sequence). CDR3 bases: TGTGCCAGCAGGTCGGGAGACGCTAACTATGGCTACACCTTC. It specifies CASRSGDANYGYTF.

The sample holds many counts of this clonotype. The chain joins TRBV10-1 to TRBJ2-3; 7 positions match TRBD1. V gave up 3 bases and J gave up 6 bases; unmatched junction bases: 9. Germline CDR1 WNHNN, CDR2 SYGVQD (reference sequence). The CDR3 totals 15 residues. In DNA form, the CDR3 reads TGCGCCAGCAGTGAAACCCGGGACAGCTCGGATACGCAGTATTTT. It yields the protein CASSETRDSSDTQYF.

The CDR3 loop is CSVDGDHSGGPYEQYF. In DNA form, the CDR3 reads TGCAGCGTTGATGGGGACCATAGCGGGGGCCCCTACGAGCAGTACTTC. The chain carries TRBV29-1 and TRBJ2-7, with 9 bases matching TRBD2. The length of the CDR3 is 16 residues. The V segment lost 3 bases and the J segment 2 bases; nucleotides outside the gene matches: 11. CDR1 and CDR2 from the germline V gene are SQVTM and ANQGSEA.

This clonotype showed up just a few times. The CDR3 DNA reads TGTGCCAGCAGCTCAGCGGGAGGGGGTTTAGGGGAGACCCAGTACTTC. As protein: CASSSAGGGLGETQYF. The chain joins TRBV28 to TRBJ2-5, with TRBD2 matching over 10 bases. The CDR3 is made up of 16 amino acids. Germline V CDR1 and CDR2: MDHEN, SYDVKM. J was trimmed by 5 bases and V by 6 bases; bases with no gene match: 12.

This clonotype was seen a handful of times. The rearrangement joins TRBV28 to TRBJ1-5; D is unresolved. Between the trimmed V and J ends, which lost 7 bases and 2 bases, there was a span of 9 bases. CDR1 is MDHEN, CDR2 SYDVKM, per germline. The length of the CDR3 is 13 residues. CDR3 bases: TGTGCCAGCACTGACGGAGGCAATCAGCCCCAGCATTTT. This translates into CASTDGGNQPQHF.

The V call is TRBV5-1, the J call TRBJ1-6; 8 nucleotides match TRBD1. The CDR3 is made up of 17 amino acids. Germline-derived CDR1 and CDR2 are SGHRS and YFSETQ. Losses at the gene ends were 1 base for V and 0 bases for J; bases not matched to a gene: 3. CDR3 residues: CASSLRTGSSYNSPLHF. The CDR3 DNA reads TGCGCCAGCAGCTTGAGGACAGGGAGCTCCTATAATTCACCCCTCCACTTT.

This clonotype appeared many times. The chain links TRBV29-1 to TRBJ2-5, with TRBD2 as a possible D gene (5 bases). This CDR3 has 12 residues. The germline gives CDR1 SQVTM, CDR2 ANQGSEA. The ends were cut back, 2 bases at V and 5 bases at J, with 9 bases in the middle. The CDR3 coding sequence is TGCAGCGTTGAACCCAGCGGTGAGACCCAGTACTTC. This codes for CSVEPSGETQYF.

This clonotype was counted only a few times. The rearrangement joins TRBV4-2 to TRBJ2-1; D perhaps matches TRBD2 (5 bases). Trimming stripped 4 bases from V and 2 bases from J, with 15 bases between. Per germline, CDR1 LGHNA and CDR2 YNFKEQ. The length of the CDR3 is 16 residues. This chain's CDR3 is CASSPLGGAAYNEQFF. The CDR3 DNA follows: TGTGCCAGCAGCCCACTAGGCGGAGCTGCCTACAATGAGCAGTTCTTC.

Here the CDR3 DNA reads TGCAGCGCCCATCGGACAGGGTCGGGCGAGCAGTACTTC. This sequence encodes CSAHRTGSGEQYF. The V and J genes are TRBV29-1 and TRBJ2-7, with 8 nucleotides matching TRBD1. V trimming: 7 bases; J trimming: 6 bases; junction bases outside the gene matches: 11. The CDR3 runs to 13 residues. CDR1 is SQVTM and CDR2 is ANQGSEA in the germline V gene.

The chain joins TRBV4-3 to TRBJ2-5; D is unresolved. The CDR3 extends over 14 amino acids. V lost 0 bases to trimming and J lost 7 bases, with 12 bases between them. Per germline, CDR1 LGHNA and CDR2 YSLEER. The CDR3 is CASSQDPLEGTQYF. The CDR3 DNA sequence: TGCGCCAGCAGCCAAGATCCGTTGGAAGGGACCCAGTACTTC.

The chain is built from TRBV20-1 and TRBJ1-5, with 7 bases fitting TRBD1. CDR1 is DFQATT, CDR2 SNEGSKA, per germline (reference sequence). This CDR3 has 19 amino acids. After removal of 2 bases from V and 0 bases from J, the junction contained 16 bases not matched to a gene. The CDR3 protein is CSARRTGTLRGYSNQPQHF. Here the CDR3 DNA reads TGCAGTGCTAGAAGGACAGGCACCTTAAGGGGGTATAGCAATCAGCCCCAGCATTTT.

V is TRBV5-6 and J is TRBJ1-1; unclear D gene. The germline gives CDR1 SGHDT, CDR2 YYEEEE. There are 14 residues in the CDR3. V was cut by 0 bases and J by 3 bases, with 9 bases left in between. CDR3 residues: CASSLEGTYTEAFF. The CDR3 bases are TGTGCCAGCAGCTTGGAGGGCACCTACACTGAAGCTTTCTTT.

This chain links TRBV4-1 with TRBJ2-3; D call uncertain. CDR1 is MGHRA, CDR2 YSYEKL, per germline. This CDR3 comprises 13 residues. V gave up 2 bases and J gave up 4 bases, with 7 bases separating them. CDR3 sequence reads: CASSQIHPDTQYF. For the CDR3, the DNA is TGCGCCAGCAGCCAAATCCATCCAGATACGCAGTATTTT.